Listed below are T cell receptor beta chains from one sample, sequenced in a study of graft-versus-host responses after intestinal transplantation. Libraries were prepared by immunoSEQ multiplex PCR; TCRdb keeps only in-frame clonotypes and omits some of them. The profile shows roughly 40,000 clones, 91% of them singletons. Specimen: PBMCs, collected 524 days after transplant. The receptors stem from a human patient who received an intestinal transplant, so some T cells may come from the graft donor. Both conserved end residues are part of each CDR3. The order of the fields is clone size, J gene, D gene, V gene, CDR3 DNA, CDR3 protein. A D gene is named only where the DNA matches it firmly. Clone size, where shown, is once, few, many, or a class for clones that have expanded.

few | TRBJ2-2 | TRBD2 | TRBV7-2 | TGTGCCAGCAGCTTAGCGGGAGGGTACACCGGGGAGCTGTTTTTT | CASSLAGGYTGELFF
. | TRBJ1-2 | . | TRBV7-3 | TGTGCCAGCAGCCCCCACAGAGCTAACTATGGCTACACCTTC | CASSPHRANYGYTF
. | TRBJ2-3 | . | TRBV7-2 | TGTGCCAGCAGCTTAGACTACGAGGTAAAGGATACGCAGTATTTT | CASSLDYEVKDTQYF
. | TRBJ2-7 | TRBD2 | TRBV28 | TGTGCCAGCAGTCCCGGGACTAGCGGGTACGAGCAGTACTTC | CASSPGTSGYEQYF
. | TRBJ1-2 | . | TRBV27 | TGTGCCAGCACCTCAGGGTATGGCTACACCTTC | CASTSGYGYTF
. | TRBJ1-5 | . | TRBV19 | TGTGCCAGTAGAGCCCCCACCGGGAACCTTTATAGCAATCAGCCCCAGCATTTT | CASRAPTGNLYSNQPQHF
. | TRBJ2-3 | . | TRBV25-1 | TGTGCCAGCAGTGACTTGACTAGCACAGATACGCAGTATTTT | CASSDLTSTDTQYF
. | TRBJ2-5 | TRBD2 | TRBV5-1 | TGCGCCAGCAGCCCTCTCGGGCTAGCGGTCCAAGAGACCCAGTACTTC | CASSPLGLAVQETQYF
. | TRBJ2-7 | TRBD2 | TRBV6-5 | TGTGCCAGCAGTTCAATAGCGGGAGGATACGAGCAGTACTTC | CASSSIAGGYEQYF
once | TRBJ1-2 | TRBD1 | TRBV4-1 | TGCGCCAGCAGCCAAGACTACCGACAGGGCTCAGGAGGCTACACCTTC | CASSQDYRQGSGGYTF
. | TRBJ2-3 | . | TRBV9 | TGTGCCAGCAGCCAGGCAGGCACAGATACGCAGTATTTT | CASSQAGTDTQYF
. | TRBJ2-7 | TRBD1 | TRBV6-1 | TGTGCCAGCAGTCAACTCCGGACAGGGAACGAGCAGTACTTC | CASSQLRTGNEQYF
. | TRBJ1-1 | TRBD1 | TRBV9 | TGTGCCAGCAGCGCCCAGGGGGCAGGTGGCACTGAAGCTTTCTTT | CASSAQGAGGTEAFF
. | TRBJ1-2 | . | TRBV5-1 | TGCGCCAGCAGCTTTGGGTACGGGACCTCAGCTAACTATGGCTACACCTTC | CASSFGYGTSANYGYTF
. | TRBJ2-7 | TRBD1 | TRBV9 | TGTGCCAGCAGCCCCGGACAGGAACTTAAGTACGAGCAGTACTTC | CASSPGQELKYEQYF
. | TRBJ2-2 | TRBD2 | TRBV11-3 | TGTGCCAGCAGCTTAGGTAGATGGCGGCGGGAGGACACCGGGGAGCTGTTTTTT | CASSLGRWRREDTGELFF
few | TRBJ2-7 | . | TRBV27 | TGTGCCAGCAGTCTCAACAGGCGCGGGGAGCAGTACTTC | CASSLNRRGEQYF
once | TRBJ2-2 | . | TRBV7-8 | TGTGCCAGCAGACCCCGGGCACCCTTCGGGGAGCTGTTTTTT | CASRPRAPFGELFF
. | TRBJ1-5 | . | TRBV7-2 | TGTGCCAGCAGCCGGCAGGGTGGCAATCAGCCCCAGCATTTT | CASSRQGGNQPQHF
once | TRBJ1-5 | . | TRBV28 | TGTGCCAGCACCATACAGGGAAGGAATCAGCCCCAGCATTTT | CASTIQGRNQPQHF
. | TRBJ2-1 | TRBD2 | TRBV19 | TGTGCCAGTAGTAAGGGACTAGCGGGAGAACGTGAGCAGTTCTTC | CASSKGLAGEREQFF
. | TRBJ2-7 | TRBD2 | TRBV14 | TGTGCCAGCAGCCCCGGACTAGCGGGAGGCTACGAGCAGTACTTC | CASSPGLAGGYEQYF
. | TRBJ1-4 | . | TRBV28 | TGTGCCAGCAGTGAGGGACACCATGAAAAACTGTTTTTT | CASSEGHHEKLFF
. | TRBJ2-2 | . | TRBV18 | TGTGCCAGCTCACCAATTTTACAGGCCCCGAACACCGGGGAGCTGTTTTTT | CASSPILQAPNTGELFF
. | TRBJ2-1 | . | TRBV15 | TGTGCCACCAGCAGGGGTCCCTCTCCAGATGAGCAGTTCTTC | CATSRGPSPDEQFF
. | TRBJ2-3 | TRBD1 | TRBV2 | TGTGCCAGTACTCCGGGACAGGGGGATGGGGGCACAGATACGCAGTATTTT | CASTPGQGDGGTDTQYF
. | TRBJ1-6 | TRBD1 | TRBV28 | TGTGCCAGCAGTTCAGGGGGTGTTTCACCCCTCCACTTT | CASSSGGVSPLHF
. | TRBJ1-2 | . | TRBV11-2 | TGTGCCAGCAGCGCCCAAATGGCGGGGGTTCGTGGCTACACCTTC | CASSAQMAGVRGYTF
. | TRBJ2-2 | TRBD2 | TRBV5-1 | TGCGCCAGCAGCGGTGGACTAGCGGGAGCTACCGGGGAGCTGTTTTTT | CASSGGLAGATGELFF
. | TRBJ1-2 | . | TRBV12-5 | TGTGCTAGTGGTTTGGCCCTGGGGGAAGTTAACTATGGCTACACCTTC | CASGLALGEVNYGYTF
. | TRBJ2-7 | . | TRBV10-3 | TGTGCCATCAGCGCAGGGGGGACCTACGAGCAGTACTTC | CAISAGGTYEQYF
. | TRBJ1-3 | . | TRBV15 | TGTGCCACCAGCCGGCAATGGTTGTGGCGTAAAGGACGAAACACCATATATTTT | CATSRQWLWRKGRNTIYF
. | TRBJ2-1 | TRBD2 | TRBV7-2 | TGTGCCAGCTGTCCTAGCGGGAGTAATGAGCAGTTCTTC | CASCPSGSNEQFF
. | TRBJ2-7 | TRBD2 | TRBV6-6 | TGTGCCAGTTCACTAGCGGGAAACGAGCAGTACTTC | CASSLAGNEQYF
. | TRBJ1-1 | . | TRBV7-9 | TGTGCCAGCAGCAGGGCCCCAGGACGGCTCGCTGAAGCTTTCTTT | CASSRAPGRLAEAFF
. | TRBJ2-1 | . | TRBV7-2 | TGTGCCAGCAGCTTAAGGGGACACACAATAGATGAGCAGTTCTTC | CASSLRGHTIDEQFF
. | TRBJ1-2 | . | TRBV28 | TGTGCCAGCAGTTTAGTTCAGGGGAACTATGGCTACACCTTC | CASSLVQGNYGYTF
. | TRBJ2-5 | TRBD2 | TRBV4-1 | TGCGCCAGCAGCCAAGAACCGATGTACGGGGGAGGGACCCAAGAGACCCAGTACTTC | CASSQEPMYGGGTQETQYF
. | TRBJ1-1 | . | TRBV5-6 | TGTGCCAGCAGCTTCGGGGACCCGAACACTGAAGCTTTCTTT | CASSFGDPNTEAFF
. | TRBJ2-2 | . | TRBV19 | TGTGCCAGTAGTAGGGATACCGGGGAGCTGTTTTTT | CASSRDTGELFF
. | TRBJ2-1 | TRBD2 | TRBV9 | TGTGCCAGCAGCGTAACTCCCGGCGGGAGGGCCCCTTACAATGAGCAGTTCTTC | CASSVTPGGRAPYNEQFF
. | TRBJ2-5 | . | TRBV9 | TGTGCCAGCAGCGTAGAGGGGGTGAGCGAGACCCAGTACTTC | CASSVEGVSETQYF
. | TRBJ2-5 | . | TRBV28 | TGTGCCAGCAGCAACCTACAGGGTTGGCAAGAGACCCAGTACTTC | CASSNLQGWQETQYF
few | TRBJ1-5 | TRBD1 | TRBV30 | TGTGCCTGGAGGGCTAACACAGGGGGCAATCAGCCCCAGCATTTT | CAWRANTGGNQPQHF
few | TRBJ2-7 | . | TRBV9 | TGTGCCAGCAGCGTAGACGACGACAGTAGTTACGAGCAGTACTTC | CASSVDDDSSYEQYF
few | TRBJ1-5 | . | TRBV6-4 | TGTGCCAGCAGTGCGGTAGGGGTCAATCAGCCCCAGCATTTT | CASSAVGVNQPQHF
. | TRBJ2-1 | . | TRBV19 | TGTGCCAGTAGTCTCTGGGGGCAGAAGTACAATGAGCAGTTCTTC | CASSLWGQKYNEQFF
. | TRBJ2-5 | . | TRBV10-3 | TGTGCCATCAGTGTGAGGTCGAGCAAAGAGACCCAGTACTTC | CAISVRSSKETQYF
. | TRBJ2-7 | TRBD1 | TRBV25-1 | TGTGCCAGCAGTGAATCTGACAGGGCGCCCTACGAGCAGTACTTC | CASSESDRAPYEQYF
once | TRBJ2-5 | TRBD2 | TRBV7-2 | TGTGCCAGCAGCTTAGACCAGCGGGAGGGGAAGACCCAGTACTTC | CASSLDQREGKTQYF
few | TRBJ1-1 | . | TRBV4-2 | TGTGCCAGTGGGATGGGGAACACTGAAGCTTTCTTT | CASGMGNTEAFF
. | TRBJ2-7 | . | TRBV6-1 | TGTGCCAGCAGTGAGGGGCCCAGGAAGGGTGCCTACGAGCAGTACTTC | CASSEGPRKGAYEQYF
. | TRBJ1-5 | . | TRBV2 | TGTGCCAGCAGTGTGTATAGCAATCAGCCCCAGCATTTT | CASSVYSNQPQHF
. | TRBJ1-5 | . | TRBV6-6 | TGTGCCAGCAGACCCCTGGGGGGCAGGAATCAGCCCCAGCATTTT | CASRPLGGRNQPQHF
. | TRBJ1-2 | . | TRBV7-3 | TGTGCCAGCAGCTCCCAGGGTGACTATGGCTACACCTTC | CASSSQGDYGYTF
. | TRBJ1-1 | . | TRBV5-1 | TGCGCCAGCAGCGACGGATCAGAAGCTTTCTTT | CASSDGSEAFF
. | TRBJ2-3 | TRBD2 | TRBV2 | TGTGCCAGCAGTGGCGTGGCTAGCGGGAGAGGGCCAGATACGCAGTATTTT | CASSGVASGRGPDTQYF
. | TRBJ2-7 | . | TRBV20-1 | TGCAGTGCTGGGGACTACGAGCAGTACTTC | CSAGDYEQYF